Listed below are T cell receptor beta chains from one sample, sequenced in a study of cytomegalovirus exposure and HLA in healthy donors. Repertoires were generated with immunoSEQ multiplex PCR, while TCRdb's copy carries only in-frame clones and drops some. The sample has roughly 89,000 clones, roughly 80% seen once; the top ten hold around 1.9%. Sample: PBMCs. The receptors derive from a woman younger than 45 in good health and CMV-seronegative. The CDR3 runs from the conserved cysteine through the conserved F or W. D genes are given only for firm matches. Part of the rows lack a size; the others show once, few, many or a class for expanded clones.

d_gene: -; abundance: -; j_gene: TRBJ1-1; v_gene: TRBV6-6; CDR3aa: CASSPWQQRGYTEAFF; CDR3nt: TGTGCCAGCAGTCCCTGGCAGCAAAGGGGGTACACTGAAGCTTTCTTT
d_gene: TRBD1; abundance: -; j_gene: TRBJ1-1; v_gene: TRBV4-2; CDR3aa: CASSQVAGGTEAFF; CDR3nt: TGTGCCAGCAGCCAAGTCGCAGGGGGGACTGAAGCTTTCTTT
d_gene: -; abundance: -; j_gene: TRBJ1-1; v_gene: TRBV7-6; CDR3aa: CASSPNLGGVNTEAFF; CDR3nt: TGTGCCAGCAGCCCGAACTTAGGGGGGGTGAACACTGAAGCTTTCTTT
d_gene: -; abundance: -; j_gene: TRBJ1-2; v_gene: TRBV30; CDR3aa: CAWSRPPEGYTF; CDR3nt: TGTGCCTGGAGCCGCCCCCCTGAGGGCTACACCTTC
d_gene: -; abundance: -; j_gene: TRBJ2-2; v_gene: TRBV30; CDR3aa: CAWGRTGELFF; CDR3nt: TGTGCCTGGGGGAGAACCGGGGAGCTGTTTTTT
d_gene: -; abundance: few; j_gene: TRBJ2-7; v_gene: TRBV6-5; CDR3aa: CASTPSGGDYEQYF; CDR3nt: TGTGCCAGCACCCCTTCCGGGGGAGATTACGAGCAGTACTTC
d_gene: -; abundance: -; j_gene: TRBJ1-2; v_gene: TRBV4-2; CDR3aa: CASSQDRRNSYTF; CDR3nt: TGTGCCAGCAGCCAAGACCGCCGCAACAGCTACACCTTC
d_gene: -; abundance: -; j_gene: TRBJ2-7; v_gene: TRBV15; CDR3aa: CATSSNRESHSYEQYF; CDR3nt: TGTGCCACCAGCAGCAACAGGGAGAGTCACTCCTACGAGCAGTACTTC
d_gene: -; abundance: -; j_gene: TRBJ2-7; v_gene: TRBV6-6; CDR3aa: CASSPPSAFDEQYF; CDR3nt: TGTGCCAGCAGTCCCCCATCAGCGTTCGACGAGCAGTACTTC
d_gene: -; abundance: few; j_gene: TRBJ2-1; v_gene: TRBV27; CDR3aa: CASSGQDSYNEQFF; CDR3nt: TGTGCCAGCAGTGGGCAGGACTCCTACAATGAGCAGTTCTTC
d_gene: TRBD1; abundance: -; j_gene: TRBJ1-1; v_gene: TRBV29-1; CDR3aa: CSILTGVNTEAFF; CDR3nt: TGCAGCATTTTGACAGGGGTGAACACTGAAGCTTTCTTT
d_gene: -; abundance: -; j_gene: TRBJ2-1; v_gene: TRBV5-8; CDR3aa: CASSLLLESYNEQFF; CDR3nt: TGTGCCAGCAGCTTGTTGTTGGAGAGCTACAATGAGCAGTTCTTC
d_gene: TRBD1; abundance: -; j_gene: TRBJ2-7; v_gene: TRBV19; CDR3aa: CASSRTGTGGEQYF; CDR3nt: TGTGCCAGTAGCCGTACCGGGACAGGGGGCGAGCAGTACTTC
d_gene: TRBD2; abundance: -; j_gene: TRBJ2-2; v_gene: TRBV27; CDR3aa: CASRLAGASPNTGELFF; CDR3nt: TGTGCCAGCAGGCTAGCGGGGGCGAGCCCGAACACCGGGGAGCTGTTTTTT
d_gene: TRBD1; abundance: -; j_gene: TRBJ2-1; v_gene: TRBV18; CDR3aa: CASSSGTGTYNEQFF; CDR3nt: TGTGCCAGCTCCTCCGGGACAGGGACATACAATGAGCAGTTCTTC
d_gene: -; abundance: -; j_gene: TRBJ2-2; v_gene: TRBV23-1; CDR3aa: CASSRRQDTGELFF; CDR3nt: TGCGCCAGCAGCCGTAGACAGGACACCGGGGAGCTGTTTTTT
d_gene: -; abundance: -; j_gene: TRBJ1-1; v_gene: TRBV25-1; CDR3aa: CASRATGTRTEAFF; CDR3nt: TGTGCCAGCAGAGCCACAGGGACGAGGACTGAAGCTTTCTTT
d_gene: -; abundance: -; j_gene: TRBJ2-2; v_gene: TRBV7-8; CDR3aa: CASSLGRRKPTGELFF; CDR3nt: TGTGCCAGCAGCTTAGGGCGGAGAAAACCCACCGGGGAGCTGTTTTTT
d_gene: -; abundance: -; j_gene: TRBJ2-1; v_gene: TRBV9; CDR3aa: CASSEQTTLNNEQFF; CDR3nt: TGTGCCAGCAGCGAACAGACCACTCTAAACAATGAGCAGTTCTTC
d_gene: TRBD1; abundance: -; j_gene: TRBJ1-4; v_gene: TRBV5-8; CDR3aa: CASSTGQGAAKLFF; CDR3nt: TGTGCCAGCAGCACGGGACAGGGGGCGGCTAAACTGTTTTTT
d_gene: -; abundance: -; j_gene: TRBJ2-1; v_gene: TRBV9; CDR3aa: CASTPTPAASSYNEQFF; CDR3nt: TGTGCCAGCACCCCGACGCCAGCGGCTAGCTCCTACAATGAGCAGTTCTTC
d_gene: -; abundance: -; j_gene: TRBJ1-1; v_gene: TRBV5-4; CDR3aa: CASSLSGISGRWNTEAFF; CDR3nt: TGTGCCAGCAGCTTGTCTGGTATTTCGGGGAGGTGGAACACTGAAGCTTTCTTT
d_gene: TRBD1; abundance: once; j_gene: TRBJ2-5; v_gene: TRBV5-5; CDR3aa: CASSLGTGVPAWETQYF; CDR3nt: TGTGCCAGCAGCTTGGGGACAGGGGTCCCCGCCTGGGAGACCCAGTACTTC
d_gene: -; abundance: -; j_gene: TRBJ2-2; v_gene: TRBV19; CDR3aa: CASSGGATGELFF; CDR3nt: TGTGCCAGTTCGGGTGGGGCCACCGGGGAGCTGTTTTTT
d_gene: -; abundance: -; j_gene: TRBJ2-2; v_gene: TRBV11-1; CDR3aa: CASSPATSGELFF; CDR3nt: TGTGCCAGCAGCCCCGCAACTTCCGGGGAGCTGTTTTTT
d_gene: -; abundance: -; j_gene: TRBJ1-1; v_gene: TRBV10-2; CDR3aa: CASSEGVSGYRAFEAFF; CDR3nt: TGCGCCAGCAGTGAAGGCGTTTCGGGTTACAGGGCTTTTGAAGCTTTCTTT
d_gene: TRBD2; abundance: -; j_gene: TRBJ2-2; v_gene: TRBV7-8; CDR3aa: CASSPTSGGLTAGELFF; CDR3nt: TGTGCCAGCAGCCCTACTAGCGGGGGCCTTACGGCCGGGGAGCTGTTTTTT
d_gene: -; abundance: -; j_gene: TRBJ2-5; v_gene: TRBV14; CDR3aa: CASSQLTVQETQYF; CDR3nt: TGTGCCAGCAGCCAACTCACAGTCCAAGAGACCCAGTACTTC
d_gene: -; abundance: -; j_gene: TRBJ2-7; v_gene: TRBV7-8; CDR3aa: CASSLVRRDEQYF; CDR3nt: TGTGCCAGCAGCTTAGTCAGGAGGGACGAGCAGTACTTC
d_gene: -; abundance: once; j_gene: TRBJ1-1; v_gene: TRBV5-4; CDR3aa: CASSLGFGLNTEAFF; CDR3nt: TGTGCCAGCAGCTTGGGTTTCGGGTTGAACACTGAAGCTTTCTTT
d_gene: TRBD1; abundance: -; j_gene: TRBJ1-1; v_gene: TRBV5-1; CDR3aa: CASTLGQGGKNTEAFF; CDR3nt: TGCGCCAGCACCCTTGGACAGGGAGGCAAGAACACTGAAGCTTTCTTT
d_gene: TRBD2; abundance: -; j_gene: TRBJ2-1; v_gene: TRBV10-3; CDR3aa: CAIAGGPSNEQFF; CDR3nt: TGTGCCATAGCGGGAGGGCCGAGCAATGAGCAGTTCTTC
d_gene: -; abundance: -; j_gene: TRBJ2-7; v_gene: TRBV23-1; CDR3aa: CASSQSTGPYEQYF; CDR3nt: TGCGCCAGCAGTCAATCTACAGGCCCCTACGAGCAGTACTTC
d_gene: -; abundance: once; j_gene: TRBJ1-1; v_gene: TRBV7-9; CDR3aa: CASSLGENTEAFF; CDR3nt: TGTGCCAGCAGCCTCGGGGAGAACACTGAAGCTTTCTTT
d_gene: TRBD2; abundance: -; j_gene: TRBJ2-1; v_gene: TRBV6-5; CDR3aa: CASTLRESGNEQFF; CDR3nt: TGTGCCAGCACCCTGCGGGAGAGCGGCAATGAGCAGTTCTTC
d_gene: -; abundance: once; j_gene: TRBJ2-1; v_gene: TRBV28; CDR3aa: CASSLLAEQFF; CDR3nt: TGTGCCAGCAGTTTGCTCGCGGAGCAGTTCTTC
d_gene: -; abundance: once; j_gene: TRBJ1-1; v_gene: TRBV7-9; CDR3aa: CSCRRVVSVNTEAFF; CDR3nt: TGTTCCTGTCGCAGGGTTGTGAGTGTGAACACTGAAGCTTTCTTT
d_gene: -; abundance: -; j_gene: TRBJ2-7; v_gene: TRBV19; CDR3aa: CASSPRIGYEQYF; CDR3nt: TGTGCCAGTAGTCCCCGTATCGGCTACGAGCAGTACTTC
d_gene: TRBD2; abundance: -; j_gene: TRBJ2-1; v_gene: TRBV6-5; CDR3aa: CASSYSLAEAYNEQFF; CDR3nt: TGTGCCAGCAGTTACTCACTAGCGGAGGCTTACAATGAGCAGTTCTTC
d_gene: -; abundance: -; j_gene: TRBJ2-7; v_gene: TRBV28; CDR3aa: CASSFQDRGGWDEQYF; CDR3nt: TGTGCCAGCAGCTTCCAGGATAGGGGTGGTTGGGACGAGCAGTACTTC
d_gene: -; abundance: -; j_gene: TRBJ2-3; v_gene: TRBV28; CDR3aa: CASSSPVPEVGITDTQYF; CDR3nt: TGTGCCAGCAGTTCCCCTGTCCCGGAGGTGGGAATAACAGATACGCAGTATTTT